The 8 T cell receptor beta chains presented below share a single source sample, sequenced in a study of control samples from healthy donors and cancer patients. Method: immunoSEQ multiplex PCR; TCRdb's copy keeps in-frame clones and lacks some. This table has 130,000 or so clones, approximately 94% appearing once. The sample was blood. The receptors were gathered from a middle-aged man in good health.

V is TRBV27 and J is TRBJ2-4; tentative D call: TRBD1 (6 bases). Germline V gene sequence: CDR1 MNHEY, CDR2 SMNVEV (reference sequence). Trimming left V 2 bases short and J 1 base short, with 12 bases between. The CDR3 contains 16 residues. The chain's CDR3 is CASSLRQVGAKNIQYF. CDR3 bases: TGTGCCAGCAGTTTAAGACAGGTTGGGGCCAAAAACATTCAGTACTTC.

This clone was found a few times. The CDR3 DNA is TGTGCCAGTAGTAACCCTGGGCTAGCGGTCGGGGAGCTGTTTTTT. Translating it yields CASSNPGLAVGELFF. The J gene is TRBJ2-2, the V gene TRBV19; 7 positions agree with TRBD2. V lost 4 bases and J lost 7; bases outside the gene matches: 9. CDR3 length: 15 amino acids. The germline gives CDR1 LNHDA, CDR2 SQIVND (reference sequence). Combining the CDR3 with reference TRBV19 and TRBJ2-2 gives the whole variable domain DGGITQSPKYLFRKEGQNVTLSCEQNLNHDAMYWYRQDPGQGLRLIYYSQIVNDFQKGDIAEGYSVSREKKESFPLTVTSAQKNPTAFYLCASSNPGLAVGELFFGEGSRLTVL.

The chain links TRBV3-1 (or the pseudogene TRBV3-2) to TRBJ1-2; a weak D match, TRBD1 (6 bases). The V end lost 4 bases, the J end lost 6 bases, and 15 bases lay between the germline ends. Germline lookup yields CDR1 LGHDT and CDR2 YNNKEL (reference sequence). The length of the CDR3 is 14 residues. CDR3: CASSPRWQGHGYTF. CDR3 sequence (DNA): TGTGCCAGCAGCCCCCGTTGGCAGGGGCATGGCTACACCTTC.

The chain is built from TRBV28 and TRBJ1-2; D uncertain. Germline CDR1 is MDHEN and CDR2 is SYDVKM. Trimming took off 3 bases at V and 1 base at J, with 9 bases between the two ends. This CDR3 has 14 amino acids. The chain's CDR3 is CASSFYRDNYGYTF. DNA of the CDR3: TGTGCCAGCAGTTTTTACCGCGATAACTATGGCTACACCTTC.

The chain uses TRBV4-2 and TRBJ2-2; D may be TRBD1 (6 bases). Deletions cut 0 bases from V and 4 bases from J, with 21 bases between. Germline-derived CDR1 and CDR2 are LGHNA and YNFKEQ. This CDR3 contains 19 residues. CDR3 region: CASSQEGARGRRGTGELFF. Written as DNA, the CDR3 is TGTGCCAGCAGCCAAGAGGGGGCTCGGGGACGTCGCGGCACCGGGGAGCTGTTTTTT.

The CDR3 is CASSMQRQGPGMPQHF. The CDR3 DNA follows: TGTGCCAGTAGTATGCAACGGCAGGGGCCGGGGATGCCCCAGCATTTT. This chain uses TRBV19 with TRBJ1-5, with D possibly TRBD1 on 6 matching bases. The CDR3 has 16 residues. Germline V gives CDR1 LNHDA, CDR2 SQIVND (reference sequence). The V and J ends lost 3 bases and 9 bases respectively, with 21 bases between them.

This clone was counted a single time. This sequence joins TRBV6-2 or TRBV6-3 and TRBJ2-7; D is perhaps TRBD2 (6 bases). CDR1 is MNHEY and CDR2 is SVGEGT in the germline V gene. The V end lost 7 bases, the J end lost 1 base, and 14 bases lay between the germline ends. The CDR3 sequence is 14 residues long. CDR3 region: CASTPRGGSYEQYF. The CDR3 nucleotides are TGTGCCAGCACCCCCCGGGGAGGTTCCTACGAGCAGTACTTC.

This clone has just a few counts. The genes are TRBV6-5 and TRBJ1-2, with TRBD1 matching 7 bases. This CDR3 spans 15 amino acids. Germline CDR1 MNHEY, CDR2 SVGAGI. Trimming took 0 bases from V and 3 from J; bases not matched to a gene: 4. CDR3 nucleotides: TGTGCCAGCAGTTACTCAACGGACAGGCACTATGGCTACACCTTC. Its translation: CASSYSTDRHYGYTF.